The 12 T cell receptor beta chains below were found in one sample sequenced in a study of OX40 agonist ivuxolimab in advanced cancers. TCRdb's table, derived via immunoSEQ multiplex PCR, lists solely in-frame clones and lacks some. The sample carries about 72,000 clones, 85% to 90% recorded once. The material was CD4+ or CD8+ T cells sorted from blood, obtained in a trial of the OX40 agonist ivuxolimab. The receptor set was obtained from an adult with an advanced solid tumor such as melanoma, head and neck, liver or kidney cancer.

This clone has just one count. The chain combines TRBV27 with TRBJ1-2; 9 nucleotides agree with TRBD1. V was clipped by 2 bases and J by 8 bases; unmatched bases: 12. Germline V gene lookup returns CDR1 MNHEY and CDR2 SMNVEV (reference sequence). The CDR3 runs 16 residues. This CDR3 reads CASSLITTGGRLGYTF. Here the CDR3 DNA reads TGTGCCAGCAGTTTAATCACGACAGGGGGTAGATTGGGCTACACCTTC.

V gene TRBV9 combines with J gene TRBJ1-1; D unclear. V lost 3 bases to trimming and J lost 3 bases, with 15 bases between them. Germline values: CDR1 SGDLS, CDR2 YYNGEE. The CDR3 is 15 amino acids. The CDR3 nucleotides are TGTGCCAGCAGCGCCGCTTCTGAGGGTGACACTGAAGCTTTCTTT. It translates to CASSAASEGDTEAFF. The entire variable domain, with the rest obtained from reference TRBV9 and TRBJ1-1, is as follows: DSGVTQTPKHLITATGQRVTLRCSPRSGDLSVYWYQQSLDQGLQFLIQYYNGEERAKGNILERFSAQQFPDLHSELNLSSLELGDSALYFCASSAASEGDTEAFFGQGTRLTVV.

For the CDR3, the DNA is TGTGCCAGCAGTGAGGCGGGCGCTGAAGCTTTCTTT. Translating it yields CASSEAGAEAFF. The chain recombines TRBV25-1 with TRBJ1-1; D is unclear. The V end lost 3 bases, the J end lost 6 bases, and 8 bases lay between the germline ends. The CDR3 runs to 12 residues. CDR1 is MGHDK and CDR2 is SYGVNS in the germline V gene.

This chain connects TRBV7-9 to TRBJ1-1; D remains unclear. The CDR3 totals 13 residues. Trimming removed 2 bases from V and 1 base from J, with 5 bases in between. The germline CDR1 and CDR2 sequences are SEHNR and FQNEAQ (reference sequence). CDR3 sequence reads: CASSLTGNTEAFF. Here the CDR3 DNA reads TGTGCCAGCAGCTTAACGGGGAACACTGAAGCTTTCTTT.

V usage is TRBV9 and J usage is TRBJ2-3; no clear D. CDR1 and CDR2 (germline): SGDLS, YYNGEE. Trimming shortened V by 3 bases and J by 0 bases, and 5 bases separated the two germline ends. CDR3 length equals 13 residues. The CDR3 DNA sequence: TGTGCCAGCAGCGATGGGAGCACAGATACGCAGTATTTT. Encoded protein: CASSDGSTDTQYF.

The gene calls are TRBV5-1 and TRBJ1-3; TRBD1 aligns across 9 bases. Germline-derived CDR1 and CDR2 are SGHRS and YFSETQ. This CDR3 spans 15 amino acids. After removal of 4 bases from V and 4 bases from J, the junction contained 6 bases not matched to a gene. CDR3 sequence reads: CASSVTGTGGNTIYF. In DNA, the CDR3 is TGCGCCAGCAGCGTAACCGGGACAGGGGGAAACACCATATATTTT.

The CDR3 nucleotides read TGTGCCAGCAGTGAAGCGATGTGGGGGGCTAGCTCCTACGAGCAGTACTTC. Translation: CASSEAMWGASSYEQYF. The V gene is TRBV6-1, the J gene TRBJ2-7; D could derive from TRBD1 or TRBD2 (6 bases each). V was cut by 0 bases and J by 0 bases, with 15 bases left in between. Germline V gene sequence: CDR1 MNHNS, CDR2 SASEGT. The CDR3 sequence is 17 residues long.

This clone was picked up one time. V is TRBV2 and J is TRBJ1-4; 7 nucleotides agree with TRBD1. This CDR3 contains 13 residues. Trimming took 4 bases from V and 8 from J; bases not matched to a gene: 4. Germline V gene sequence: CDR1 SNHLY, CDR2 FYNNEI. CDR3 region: CASSGQGLEKLFF. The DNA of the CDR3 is TGTGCCAGCAGTGGACAGGGTCTCGAAAAACTGTTTTTT. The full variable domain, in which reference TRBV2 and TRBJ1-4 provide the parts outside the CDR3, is EPEVTQTPSHQVTQMGQEVILRCVPISNHLYFYWYRQILGQKVEFLVSFYNNEISEKSEIFDDQFSVERPDGSNFTLKIRSTKLEDSAMYFCASSGQGLEKLFFGSGTQLSVL.

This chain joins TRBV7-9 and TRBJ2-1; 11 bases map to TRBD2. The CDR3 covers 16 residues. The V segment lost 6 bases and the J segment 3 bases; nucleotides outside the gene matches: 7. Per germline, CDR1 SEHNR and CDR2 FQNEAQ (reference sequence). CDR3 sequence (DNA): TGTGCCAGCAGTCCTACTAGCGGGAGTTACTACAATGAGCAGTTCTTC. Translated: CASSPTSGSYYNEQFF.

Written as DNA, the CDR3 is TGTGCCAGCAGTCCCCGTTTATCCGGGAGTGGAAACACCATATATTTT. It translates to CASSPRLSGSGNTIYF. The genes are TRBV27 and TRBJ1-3; the D is unclear. Germline assignment: CDR1 MNHEY and CDR2 SMNVEV (reference sequence). Trimming took off 5 bases at V and 3 bases at J, with 17 bases between the two ends. The CDR3 consists of 16 residues.

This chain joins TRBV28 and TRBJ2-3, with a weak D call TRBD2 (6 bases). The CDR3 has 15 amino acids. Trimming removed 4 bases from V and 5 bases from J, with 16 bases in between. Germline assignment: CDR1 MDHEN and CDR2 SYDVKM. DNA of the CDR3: TGTGCCAGCAGTTCGGGGGTAGCGGAATTAGATACGCAGTATTTT. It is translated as CASSSGVAELDTQYF.

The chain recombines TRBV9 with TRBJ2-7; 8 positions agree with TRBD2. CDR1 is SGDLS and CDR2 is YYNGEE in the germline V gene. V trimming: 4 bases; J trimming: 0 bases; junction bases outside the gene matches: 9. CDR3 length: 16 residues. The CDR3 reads CASSKGTGGISYEQYF. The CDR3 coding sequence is TGTGCCAGCAGCAAAGGGACGGGAGGGATCTCCTACGAGCAGTACTTC.